This T cell receptor beta chain was profiled in a study of technical replicates of blood from several donors. Sequenced by immunoSEQ multiplex PCR; TCRdb stores in-frame clones only, minus some. The sample consists of some 56,000 clones, more than 90% of them appearing once. From germline, CDR1 is WNHNN and CDR2 SYGVQD (reference sequence). Trimming at V came to 7 bases and at J to 8 bases, leaving 12 bases not matched to a gene. This CDR3 has 14 residues. This sequence joins TRBV10-1 and TRBJ1-2; TRBD1 matches 8 bases. The source material was PBMCs. The TCR comes from a human donor in good health. Some clones in this sample may be carry-over from other donors' samples. CDR3 region: CASNSLDREYGYTF. As DNA, the CDR3 is TGCGCCAGCAACTCCTTGGACAGGGAATACGGCTACACCTTC.